This T cell receptor (beta chain) emerged from a study of OX40 agonist ivuxolimab in advanced cancers. This table comes from immunoSEQ multiplex PCR, and its TCRdb copy is limited to in-frame clones, with some not included. The sample records nearly 80,000 clones, just under 85% being singletons. The receptor's source is an adult with an advanced solid tumor such as melanoma, head and neck, liver or kidney cancer. Sequenced material: CD4+ or CD8+ T cells sorted from blood, taken in a trial of the OX40 agonist ivuxolimab.

The CDR3 is CASTRVTGISNQPQHF. CDR3 nucleotides: TGTGCCAGTACACGGGTTACCGGGATCAGCAATCAGCCCCAGCATTTT. This chain connects TRBV19 to TRBJ1-5; unclear D gene. The CDR3 consists of 16 residues. Trimming cost V 7 bases and J 1 base, with 17 bases left between them. Germline CDR1 LNHDA, CDR2 SQIVND (reference sequence).